Listed here are 4 T cell receptor beta chains from one sample, sequenced in a study of tumor and adjacent non-tumor tissue in lung cancer. No cell sorting was done before RNA was extracted from the tissue. More than 3 cm separated this lung sample from the edge of the tumor. Three rounds of nested PCR, following a modified ARM-PCR protocol, produced the TCRbeta library. Via MiXCR, TCRdb re-called the multiplex PCR reads, giving one row per CDR3 protein. The profile shows about 50,000 distinct CDR3 sequences, about 70% of them singletons. The sample was distant non-tumor lung tissue. These receptors were taken from a woman aged 55-75 years with non-small cell lung cancer.

This chain joins TRBV4-1 and TRBJ1-3; D may be TRBD1 (5 bases). Germline CDR1 is MGHRA and CDR2 is YSYEKL. The CDR3 consists of 18 residues. CDR3 protein: CTSSQDRAGPSSGNTIYF. The CDR3, as DNA: TGCACAAGCAGCCAAGATCGGGCGGGACCGAGCTCTGGAAACACCATATATTTT.

The sample holds one count of this clonotype. The final CDR3 position lacks the conserved phenylalanine or tryptophan, pointing to a likely read error. This rearrangement joins TRBV20-1 to TRBJ2-3, with TRBD2 identical over 8 bases. Looked up from germline, CDR1 is DFQATT and CDR2 is SNEGSKA (reference sequence). The CDR3 has 15 residues. The chain's CDR3 is CRSSPVSGITDTQYV. CDR3 sequence (DNA): TGCAGGTCAAGTCCTGTTAGCGGGATCACAGATACGCAGTATGTT.

The CDR3 DNA follows: TGTGCCAGCAGCCTACTACAGGGGGGGGGCACAGATACGCAGTATTTT. Protein product: CASSLLQGGGTDTQYF. This chain connects TRBV11-2 to TRBJ2-3; possibly TRBD1 for D (8 bases). The CDR3 totals 16 residues. Germline assignment: CDR1 SGHAT and CDR2 FQNNGV. Trimming took off 5 bases at V and 1 base at J, with 16 bases between the two ends.

Turning to this clonotype: A much larger clone differs by one base, so this may be a read error. This rearrangement joins TRBV11-3 to TRBJ2-1; no reliable D call. CDR1 is SGHNT, CDR2 YENEEA, per germline. There are 14 residues in the CDR3. Trimming took off 2 bases at V and 10 bases at J, with 15 bases between the two ends. The CDR3 spells CASSLSINLPEQFF. The CDR3, as DNA: TGTGCCAGCAGCTTATCGATTAACCTTCCGGAGCAGTTCTTC.